This TCR beta chain was sequenced for a study of CD8 T cells in ankylosing spondylitis. For TCR beta, libraries came from quantitative 5'-RACE with molecular barcodes. TCRdb re-called the 5' RACE reads with MiXCR, one entry per CDR3 protein. The sample consists of some 800,000 distinct CDR3 sequences, about an eighth of them appearing once. Comment on this clonotype: Its antigen is still unknown.

Per the germline V gene, CDR1 is ENHRY and CDR2 is SYGVKD. The CDR3 sequence is 13 residues long. Deletions cut 7 bases from V and 4 bases from J, with 13 bases between. Whole-study findings and limits: Made up of eight highly homologous variants, a TCR beta motif appeared characteristic of ankylosing spondylitis blood. Some motif variants had been reported before (in reactive arthritis synovial fluid and blood).

Material for sequencing was blood, either unsorted or a sorted T cell fraction (not recorded which). This chain joins TRBV10-3 and TRBJ2-5; D is possibly TRBD1 or TRBD2 (5 bases each). This receptor was taken from a male donor with ankylosing spondylitis. CDR3 bases: TGTGCCATCAAGGGACGAACGGTAGAGACCCAGTACTTC. It yields the protein CAIKGRTVETQYF.